This T cell receptor (beta chain) emerged from a study of a mutant IDH1 vaccine in newly diagnosed glioma. Time point in this sample: week 11, during vaccination. A single vaccine dose contained 300 ug of mutant IDH1 20-mer peptide, and topical imiquimod was used with it. Points on this clone: Its antigen is not known.

Trimming removed 6 bases at V and 5 bases at J, with 17 bases between. CDR3 size: 14 residues. Germline V CDR1 and CDR2: SGDLS, YYNGEE. Sequencing used immunoSEQ multiplex PCR; TCRdb keeps in-frame clones, though not all of them. This sample has tens of thousands of clones; approximately 84% occur once, and the top ten carry approximately 8.3%. The source was PBMCs, collected from a glioma patient whose treatment included an IDH1 peptide vaccine. This sequence originates from a woman aged 45-60 years with glioma. The rearrangement uses TRBV9 and TRBJ1-2; D may be TRBD1 (6 bases). This CDR3 is CASTLGGRAYGYTF. DNA of the CDR3: TGTGCCAGCACCCTAGGGGGTAGGGCTTATGGCTACACCTTC.